The T cell receptor (beta chain) under discussion was sequenced for a study of response to subunit inactivated influenza vaccine. Study-level points and caveats: With each seasonal influenza vaccination, the authors suggested, few new T cells are recruited.

The junction had 6 bases not matched to a gene; V was cut back by 3 bases and J by 10 bases. This CDR3 is built from 13 residues. TCRdb reprocessed the RT-PCR reads with MiXCR, giving one entry per CDR3 protein. The sample holds some 600,000 distinct CDR3 sequences; around 13% are singletons and the top ten take about 7.4%. A few counts support this clonotype. Its matching antigen is unknown. This TCR was sampled from a man aged 50 or older who received an inactivated influenza vaccine. This sequence joins TRBV12-3 or TRBV12-4 and TRBJ2-1, with 7 bases lining up with TRBD1. The material sequenced was PBMCs from blood, taken 14 to 15 days before vaccination. This chain's CDR3 is CASSLGQFGEQFF. The CDR3, as DNA: TGTGCCAGCAGTTTGGGACAGTTTGGGGAGCAGTTCTTC.